Listed below are T cell receptor beta chains from one sample, sequenced in a study of blood T cell repertoires in COVID-19. The protocol was immunoSEQ multiplex PCR, while the TCRdb copy is restricted to in-frame clones and leaves out a portion. The sample has 200,000 to 300,000 clones; around nine tenths are singletons. The sequenced sample was peripheral blood. All receptors derive from a woman aged 60-75 years who had recovered from COVID-19. Both conserved end residues are part of each CDR3. The order of the fields is V gene, J gene, D gene, clone size, CDR3 protein, CDR3 DNA. The D gene is left open where the match is weak. Not all rows give a size; the values are once, few, many and, for expanded clones, a class.

V gene: TRBV6-5; J gene: TRBJ2-6; D gene: -; clone size: -; CDR3 protein: CASSPRFSGANVLTF; CDR3 DNA: TGTGCCAGCAGCCCCAGGTTCTCTGGGGCCAACGTCCTGACTTTC
V gene: TRBV5-1; J gene: TRBJ1-2; D gene: TRBD1; clone size: -; CDR3 protein: CASSQWTGGSNYGYTF; CDR3 DNA: TGCGCCAGCAGCCAATGGACAGGGGGCAGTAACTATGGCTACACCTTC
V gene: TRBV5-5; J gene: TRBJ2-7; D gene: -; clone size: once; CDR3 protein: CASSLVRGAGEQYF; CDR3 DNA: TGTGCCAGCAGCTTGGTCAGGGGAGCTGGCGAGCAGTACTTC
V gene: TRBV28; J gene: TRBJ1-6; D gene: -; clone size: -; CDR3 protein: CASLGRQNSPLHF; CDR3 DNA: TGTGCCAGCCTTGGCAGGCAAAATTCACCCCTCCACTTT
V gene: TRBV4-1; J gene: TRBJ2-7; D gene: TRBD2; clone size: -; CDR3 protein: CASSQDWGGGLGEQYF; CDR3 DNA: TGCGCCAGCAGCCAAGATTGGGGCGGGGGGCTGGGCGAGCAGTACTTC
V gene: TRBV27; J gene: TRBJ2-1; D gene: TRBD2; clone size: -; CDR3 protein: CASSSTSGGAWNEQFF; CDR3 DNA: TGTGCCAGCAGTTCAACCAGCGGGGGGGCTTGGAATGAGCAGTTCTTC
V gene: TRBV7-2; J gene: TRBJ1-2; D gene: -; clone size: -; CDR3 protein: CASSFSGGTDYGYTF; CDR3 DNA: TGTGCCAGCAGCTTTTCGGGGGGGACTGACTATGGCTACACCTTC
V gene: TRBV5-1; J gene: TRBJ2-3; D gene: -; clone size: once; CDR3 protein: CASSLVVSSTDTQYF; CDR3 DNA: TGCGCCAGCAGCTTGGTAGTGTCTAGCACAGATACGCAGTATTTT
V gene: TRBV7-9; J gene: TRBJ1-1; D gene: -; clone size: -; CDR3 protein: CASISVGQMNTEAFF; CDR3 DNA: TGTGCCAGCATTAGCGTCGGGCAGATGAACACTGAAGCTTTCTTT
V gene: TRBV5-6; J gene: TRBJ2-4; D gene: TRBD2; clone size: -; CDR3 protein: CASSRKRGGLLAKNIQYF; CDR3 DNA: TGTGCCAGCAGCAGGAAGCGGGGGGGCCTCCTAGCCAAAAACATTCAGTACTTC
V gene: TRBV19; J gene: TRBJ2-1; D gene: -; clone size: -; CDR3 protein: CASSIRSPGQAYNEQFF; CDR3 DNA: TGTGCCAGTAGTATAAGGTCGCCAGGTCAAGCCTACAATGAGCAGTTCTTC
V gene: TRBV24-1; J gene: TRBJ2-5; D gene: -; clone size: -; CDR3 protein: CATSEYTAETQYF; CDR3 DNA: TGTGCCACCAGTGAGTACACCGCAGAGACCCAGTACTTC
V gene: TRBV5-1; J gene: TRBJ1-5; D gene: -; clone size: -; CDR3 protein: CASSFTGSDQPQHF; CDR3 DNA: TGCGCCAGCAGCTTCACCGGGAGCGATCAGCCCCAGCATTTT
V gene: TRBV7-3; J gene: TRBJ2-5; D gene: TRBD2; clone size: -; CDR3 protein: CASSLGRAGGLETQYF; CDR3 DNA: TGTGCCAGCAGCCTCGGTCGAGCGGGGGGCCTAGAGACCCAGTACTTC
V gene: TRBV25-1; J gene: TRBJ2-7; D gene: -; clone size: -; CDR3 protein: CASSGFGVEEQYF; CDR3 DNA: TGTGCCAGCAGTGGTTTCGGAGTTGAAGAGCAGTACTTC
V gene: TRBV11-2; J gene: TRBJ2-7; D gene: TRBD2; clone size: -; CDR3 protein: CASSVPGLAGGVISYEQYF; CDR3 DNA: TGTGCCAGCAGCGTACCGGGACTAGCGGGGGGGGTGATCTCCTACGAGCAGTACTTC
V gene: TRBV7-8; J gene: TRBJ1-6; D gene: -; clone size: -; CDR3 protein: CASSLRVYGSYNSPLHF; CDR3 DNA: TGTGCCAGCAGCTTACGGGTATATGGCTCCTATAATTCACCCCTCCACTTT
V gene: TRBV19; J gene: TRBJ2-7; D gene: -; clone size: -; CDR3 protein: CASSIDGEDEQYF; CDR3 DNA: TGTGCCAGTAGTATAGATGGCGAGGACGAGCAGTACTTC
V gene: TRBV28; J gene: TRBJ1-2; D gene: TRBD1; clone size: -; CDR3 protein: CASSTNPQGAWGYTF; CDR3 DNA: TGTGCCAGCAGTACCAACCCCCAGGGGGCATGGGGCTACACCTTC
V gene: TRBV29-1; J gene: TRBJ2-3; D gene: -; clone size: -; CDR3 protein: CSVERGRGKDTQYF; CDR3 DNA: TGCAGCGTTGAAAGGGGAAGGGGGAAAGATACGCAGTATTTT
V gene: TRBV9; J gene: TRBJ2-3; D gene: TRBD2; clone size: -; CDR3 protein: CASSNELAGGLTDTQYF; CDR3 DNA: TGTGCCAGCAGCAATGAATTAGCGGGGGGACTCACAGATACGCAGTATTTT
V gene: TRBV5-1; J gene: TRBJ1-1; D gene: -; clone size: -; CDR3 protein: CASSLGQEMNTEAFF; CDR3 DNA: TGCGCCAGCAGCTTGGGACAGGAGATGAACACTGAAGCTTTCTTT
V gene: TRBV27; J gene: TRBJ2-7; D gene: TRBD1; clone size: -; CDR3 protein: CASSLQGAYEQYF; CDR3 DNA: TGTGCCAGCAGTCTCCAGGGGGCCTACGAGCAGTACTTC
V gene: TRBV7-7; J gene: TRBJ2-2; D gene: TRBD1; clone size: -; CDR3 protein: CASSEDRFGELFF; CDR3 DNA: TGTGCTAGCAGCGAGGACAGGTTCGGGGAGCTGTTTTTT
V gene: TRBV27; J gene: TRBJ1-6; D gene: TRBD1; clone size: -; CDR3 protein: CASSLGTGRASPLHF; CDR3 DNA: TGTGCCAGCAGTTTAGGGACAGGGAGGGCATCACCCCTCCACTTT
V gene: TRBV6-5; J gene: TRBJ2-7; D gene: TRBD2; clone size: -; CDR3 protein: CASSYTVAGDHYEQYF; CDR3 DNA: TGTGCCAGCAGTTACACGGTAGCGGGGGATCACTACGAGCAGTACTTC
V gene: TRBV10-3; J gene: TRBJ2-5; D gene: TRBD2; clone size: once; CDR3 protein: CAISGTSGGETQYF; CDR3 DNA: TGTGCCATCAGTGGAACTAGCGGGGGGGAGACCCAGTACTTC
V gene: TRBV27; J gene: TRBJ1-5; D gene: -; clone size: -; CDR3 protein: CASSFWGGRNSNQPQHF; CDR3 DNA: TGTGCCAGCAGTTTTTGGGGCGGGAGGAACAGCAATCAGCCCCAGCATTTT
V gene: TRBV27; J gene: TRBJ1-4; D gene: TRBD1; clone size: -; CDR3 protein: CASSLLQGINEKLFF; CDR3 DNA: TGTGCCAGCAGTTTATTACAGGGGATCAATGAAAAACTGTTTTTT
V gene: TRBV19; J gene: TRBJ2-1; D gene: TRBD2; clone size: -; CDR3 protein: CASSTVAGEVNEQFF; CDR3 DNA: TGTGCCAGTAGTACAGTAGCGGGCGAGGTGAATGAGCAGTTCTTC
V gene: TRBV5-1; J gene: TRBJ2-5; D gene: -; clone size: -; CDR3 protein: CASSSRGETQYF; CDR3 DNA: TGCGCCAGCAGCTCGCGGGGAGAGACCCAGTACTTC
V gene: TRBV6-2/TRBV6-3; J gene: TRBJ1-2; D gene: -; clone size: -; CDR3 protein: CASSYSTGPDSGYTF; CDR3 DNA: TGTGCCAGCAGTTACTCCACAGGGCCCGATAGTGGCTACACCTTC
V gene: TRBV7-2; J gene: TRBJ1-3; D gene: TRBD1; clone size: -; CDR3 protein: CASSYWDRGYTIYF; CDR3 DNA: TGTGCCAGCAGCTACTGGGACAGGGGTTACACCATATATTTT